What follows are 13 T cell receptor beta chains derived from one specimen sequenced in a study of PD-L1 blockade in urothelial cancer. Libraries were prepared by immunoSEQ multiplex PCR; TCRdb keeps only in-frame clonotypes and omits some of them. In the table there are approximately 100,000 clones, under 85% of which are singletons. The sequences come from PBMCs, collected around atezolizumab (anti-PD-L1) treatment. The receptors were sampled from a man aged 45 to 65 with urothelial cancer.

The CDR3, as DNA: TGTGCCAGCAGCTTGCCCCTCATACTAGGAAAACACGAGCAGTACTTC. Translating it yields CASSLPLILGKHEQYF. The V gene is TRBV5-5, the J gene TRBJ2-7; the D gene is possibly TRBD2 (5 bases). V shed 1 base and J shed 5 bases, with 19 bases lying between them. The CDR3 loop spans 16 amino acids. Germline V CDR1 and CDR2: SGHKS, YYEKEE (reference sequence).

The CDR3 nucleotides read TGTGCCAGCAGCCCGCACGGGGGGGCCGGCTATGGCTACACCTTC. It translates to CASSPHGGAGYGYTF. The rearrangement joins TRBV7-3 to TRBJ1-2, with D maybe TRBD1 (6 bases). Looked up from germline, CDR1 is SGHTA and CDR2 is FQGTGA. The V gene lost 5 bases and the J gene lost 4 bases, with 17 bases spanning the gap. CDR3 length: 15 amino acids. The variable domain in full, completed from reference TRBV7-3 and TRBJ1-2, reads GAGVSQTPSNKVTEKGKYVELRCDPISGHTALYWYRQSLGQGPEFLIYFQGTGAADDSGLPNDRFFAVRPEGSVSTLKIQRTERGDSAVYLCASSPHGGAGYGYTFGSGTRLTVV.

J is TRBJ1-5 and V is TRBV10-3; D might be TRBD1 (5 bases). CDR1 ENHRY and CDR2 SYGVKD come from the germline V gene. V was trimmed by 0 bases and J by 9 bases, leaving 6 bases between them. This CDR3 has 12 amino acids. CDR3 residues: CAISESGGPQHF. The CDR3 region has the DNA TGTGCCATCAGTGAGTCGGGGGGGCCCCAGCATTTT.

The chain links TRBV23-1 to TRBJ2-7, with 7 bases fitting TRBD1. TRBV23-1 is noted as an ORF with a role that remains uncertain. V lost 1 base to trimming and J lost 5 bases; unmatched junction nucleotides: 8. The CDR3 length is 15 residues. Here the CDR3 DNA reads TGCGCCAGCAGTCAATTAGACAGGGTAGCCCACGAGCAGTACTTC. Its translation: CASSQLDRVAHEQYF.

The chain carries TRBV19 and TRBJ2-5; 8 bases are a match to TRBD2. CDR1 is LNHDA, CDR2 SQIVND, per germline (reference sequence). The CDR3 has 17 amino acids. V was pared by 1 base and J by 1 base, with 8 bases of the junction left unmatched. This chain's CDR3 is CASSIVINSGGQETQYF. The CDR3, as DNA: TGTGCCAGTAGTATAGTAATCAACAGCGGGGGCCAAGAGACCCAGTACTTC.

The gene calls are TRBV7-3 and TRBJ2-6, with D uncertain. V shed 1 base and J shed 1 base, with 11 bases lying between them. The CDR3 has 17 residues. The germline V gene encodes CDR1 SGHTA and CDR2 FQGTGA. CDR3: CASSLIGVSSGANVLTF. The CDR3 bases are TGTGCCAGCAGCTTAATCGGAGTCTCGTCTGGGGCCAACGTCCTGACTTTC. Complete variable domain (other parts from reference TRBV7-3 and TRBJ2-6): GAGVSQTPSNKVTEKGKYVELRCDPISGHTALYWYRQSLGQGPEFLIYFQGTGAADDSGLPNDRFFAVRPEGSVSTLKIQRTERGDSAVYLCASSLIGVSSGANVLTFGAGSRLTVL.

The J gene is TRBJ2-2, the V gene TRBV5-1; D is perhaps TRBD1 (7 bases). The CDR3 is 15 residues long. The V gene's germline CDR1 is SGHRS and CDR2 YFSETQ. Between the trimmed V and J ends, which lost 3 bases and 7 bases, there was a span of 16 bases. CDR3 nucleotides: TGCGCCAGCAGCTCTGTACAGGGGAGGAACGGGGAGCTGTTTTTT. Encoded protein: CASSSVQGRNGELFF.

This rearrangement joins TRBV7-8 to TRBJ2-7; 7 nucleotides agree with TRBD1. Germline lookup yields CDR1 SGHVS and CDR2 FQNEAQ. The CDR3 contains 14 residues. After removal of 1 base from V and 4 bases from J, the junction contained 4 bases not matched to a gene. The CDR3 sequence is CASSLDGTVYEQYF. The CDR3 coding sequence is TGTGCCAGCAGCTTAGACGGGACAGTGTACGAGCAGTACTTC.

This chain links TRBV15 with TRBJ2-7, with 7 bases that match TRBD2. This CDR3 is built from 18 residues. Trimming took 1 base from V and 2 from J; bases not matched to a gene: 14. Germline V lookup: CDR1 LNHNV, CDR2 YYDKDF (reference sequence). The CDR3 reads CATSRARAGLMNPYEQYF. In DNA, the CDR3 is TGTGCCACCAGCAGAGCTCGAGCGGGACTCATGAACCCCTACGAGCAGTACTTC.

This clone was observed a handful of times. The V and J genes are TRBV7-9 and TRBJ2-7, with 9 bases fitting TRBD2. The CDR3 is 15 residues long. Germline CDR1 reads SEHNR; CDR2 reads FQNEAQ (reference sequence). V shed 7 bases and J 4 bases; nucleotides not matched to a gene: 11. In DNA form, the CDR3 reads TGTGCCAGCACCCTGGGGGGCGGGAGGGGGTACGAGCAGTACTTC. Protein sequence: CASTLGGGRGYEQYF.

This clone is a singleton in its sample. The chain is built from TRBV2 and TRBJ2-3; tentatively, D is TRBD2 (6 bases). The CDR3 runs to 13 residues. Germline values: CDR1 SNHLY, CDR2 FYNNEI. V was cut by 8 bases and J by 4 bases, with 13 bases left in between. The CDR3 loop reads CASHAGFSDTQYF. The CDR3 DNA is TGTGCCAGCCACGCGGGGTTCTCAGATACGCAGTATTTT.

The chain carries TRBV19 and TRBJ1-2; D uncertain. Germline CDR1 LNHDA, CDR2 SQIVND (reference sequence). The CDR3 totals 12 residues. V was trimmed by 9 bases and J by 0 bases, leaving 8 bases between them. CDR3 in DNA: TGTGCCAGGGCTAGGTCTAACTATGGCTACACCTTC. Amino acids: CARARSNYGYTF.

The chain links TRBV28 to TRBJ2-5; TRBD2 aligns across 10 bases. Germline loops: CDR1 MDHEN, CDR2 SYDVKM. The CDR3 has 15 residues. With V trimmed by 5 bases and J by 2 bases, 5 bases remained unmatched. The CDR3 sequence is CASSRGTSVQETQYF. CDR3 DNA: TGTGCCAGCAGTCGCGGGACTAGCGTTCAAGAGACCCAGTACTTC.